This T cell receptor beta chain derives from a study of identical twins. MiXCR, run by TCRdb on the 5' RACE reads, gives a single entry per CDR3 protein. The profile shows around 550,000 distinct CDR3 sequences, 15% of them singletons. This clonotype was counted only a few times. The junction had 6 bases not matched to a gene; V was cut back by 0 bases and J by 4 bases. The germline V gene has CDR1 WSHSY and CDR2 SAAADI. The CDR3 covers 17 residues. The data also belong to a second study, concerning yellow fever vaccine responses in identical twins.

The TCR was taken from a woman between 18 and 30 years old in good health. The chain couples TRBV10-2 to TRBJ1-4; 9 bases are a match to TRBD1. Sequenced input: CD4+ T cells sorted from blood. The CDR3 protein is CASSESTKTGGNEKLFF. The CDR3 DNA reads as TGCGCCAGCAGTGAGTCGACCAAGACAGGGGGTAATGAAAAACTGTTTTTT.